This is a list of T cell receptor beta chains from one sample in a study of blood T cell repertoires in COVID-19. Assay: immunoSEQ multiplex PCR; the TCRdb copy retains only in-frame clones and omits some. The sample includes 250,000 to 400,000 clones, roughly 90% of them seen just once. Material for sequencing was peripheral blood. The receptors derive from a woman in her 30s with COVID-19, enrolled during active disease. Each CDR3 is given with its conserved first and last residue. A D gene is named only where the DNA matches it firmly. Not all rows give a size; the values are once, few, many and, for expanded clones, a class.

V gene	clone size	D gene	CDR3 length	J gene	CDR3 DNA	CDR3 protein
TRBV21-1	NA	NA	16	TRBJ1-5	TGTGCCAGCAGCGCGTACAGGGGGCATAGTAATCAGCCCCAGCATTTT	CASSAYRGHSNQPQHF
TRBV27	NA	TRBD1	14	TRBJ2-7	TGTGCCAGCAGTTTATGGCAGGGGGCGCGGGAGCAGTACTTC	CASSLWQGAREQYF
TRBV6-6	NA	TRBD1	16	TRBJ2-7	TGTGCCAGCAGTCCAATCTCGACAGGGAGTAACTACGAGCAGTACTTC	CASSPISTGSNYEQYF
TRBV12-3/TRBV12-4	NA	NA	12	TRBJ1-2	TGTGCCAGCAGCGGGACTGTCTATGGCTACACCTTC	CASSGTVYGYTF
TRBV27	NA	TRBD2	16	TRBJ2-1	TGTGCCAGCAGTTCCCGACTAGCGGGATTGACTAATGAGCAGTTCTTC	CASSSRLAGLTNEQFF
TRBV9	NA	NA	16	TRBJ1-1	TGTGCCAGCAGCGTGGGGACACCCCCCGGGGACACTGAAGCTTTCTTT	CASSVGTPPGDTEAFF
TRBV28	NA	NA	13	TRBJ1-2	TGTGCCAGCAGTTTGCGAACCGGCTATGGCTACACCTTC	CASSLRTGYGYTF
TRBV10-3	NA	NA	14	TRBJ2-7	TGTGCCATCAGTGACGGTAGCTTTAACTACGAGCAGTACTTC	CAISDGSFNYEQYF
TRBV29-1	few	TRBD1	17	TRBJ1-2	TGCAGCGTTAAAATCCCTAAGGGGGGGGACAGGCTTTATGGCTACACCTTC	CSVKIPKGGDRLYGYTF
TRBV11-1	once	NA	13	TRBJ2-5	TGTGCCAGCACCGACAGGATCCAAGAGACCCAGTACTTC	CASTDRIQETQYF
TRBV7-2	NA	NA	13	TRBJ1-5	TGTGCCAGCAGCGCCGCGCAAAGTCAGCCCCAGCATTTT	CASSAAQSQPQHF
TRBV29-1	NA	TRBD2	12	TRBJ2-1	TGCAGCGTCCCTAGCGGAGGGAATGAGCAGTTCTTC	CSVPSGGNEQFF
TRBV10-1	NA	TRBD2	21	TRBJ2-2	TGCGCCAGCAGTGAGTCGGTGGCTAGCGGGAGGCTCCCGTTTAACACCGGGGAGCTGTTTTTT	CASSESVASGRLPFNTGELFF
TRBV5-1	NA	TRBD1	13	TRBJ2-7	TGCGCCAGCAGCACGGGACAGGGCTACGAGCAGTACTTC	CASSTGQGYEQYF
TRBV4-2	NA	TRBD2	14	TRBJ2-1	TGTGCCAGCTCCCCGGGACTAGCGGGATATGAGCAGTTCTTC	CASSPGLAGYEQFF
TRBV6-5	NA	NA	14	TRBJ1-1	TGTGCCAGCAGAGGGGGGGGGACGAACACTGAAGCTTTCTTT	CASRGGGTNTEAFF
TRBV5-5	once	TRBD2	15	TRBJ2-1	TGTGCCAGCAGCTTCCGACTAGCGGAGACCAATGAGCAGTTCTTC	CASSFRLAETNEQFF
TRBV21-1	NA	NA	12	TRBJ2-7	TGTGCCAGCAGCAAAGTCGGGACAGACCAGTACTTC	CASSKVGTDQYF
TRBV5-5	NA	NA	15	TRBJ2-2	TGTGCCAGCAGCCTAAGGCGGGGGAACACCGGGGAGCTGTTTTTT	CASSLRRGNTGELFF
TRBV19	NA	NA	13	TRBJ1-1	TGTGCCAGTAGTAGTATTTTGAACACTGAAGCTTTCTTT	CASSSILNTEAFF
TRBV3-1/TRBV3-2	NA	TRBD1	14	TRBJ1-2	TGTGCCAGCAGCCCCGGGACAGGGACCCATGGCTACACCTTC	CASSPGTGTHGYTF
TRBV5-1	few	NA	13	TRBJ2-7	TGCGCCAGCCGTCCCGGGAGCGCTGGAGAGCAGTACTTC	CASRPGSAGEQYF
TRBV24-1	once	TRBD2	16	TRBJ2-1	TGTGCCACCAGTGATTTGGCTAGCGGGGCCTACAATGAGCAGTTCTTC	CATSDLASGAYNEQFF
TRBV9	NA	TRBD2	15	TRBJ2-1	TGTGCCAGCAGCGTAGCAGCGGGAGAATACAATGAGCAGTTCTTC	CASSVAAGEYNEQFF
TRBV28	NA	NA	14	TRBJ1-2	TGTGCCAGCAGTTTGGCAGGGTTGTACTATGGCTACACCTTC	CASSLAGLYYGYTF
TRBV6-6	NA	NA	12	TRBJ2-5	TGTGCCAGCAGTTATTTTAAAGAGACCCAGTACTTC	CASSYFKETQYF
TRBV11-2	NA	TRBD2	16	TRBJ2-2	TGTGCCAGCAGCTTTCCAGCGGGAGGGCCTATCGGGGAGCTGTTTTTT	CASSFPAGGPIGELFF
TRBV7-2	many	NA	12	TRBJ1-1	TGTGCCAGCAGCTTACAGAACACTGAAGCTTTCTTT	CASSLQNTEAFF
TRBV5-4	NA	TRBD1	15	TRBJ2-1	TGTGCCAGCAGCCCGCAGACAGGGGTTTACAATGAGCAGTTCTTC	CASSPQTGVYNEQFF
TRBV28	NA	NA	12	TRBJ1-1	TGTGCCAGCACCGCAGGGGTAACTGAAGCTTTCTTT	CASTAGVTEAFF
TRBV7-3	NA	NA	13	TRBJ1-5	TGTGCCAGCAGCTTACAAGCCAATCAGCCCCAGCATTTT	CASSLQANQPQHF
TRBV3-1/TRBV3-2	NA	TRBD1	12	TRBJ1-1	TGTGCCAGCAGCCAAAGGACAGGTGAAGCTTTCTTT	CASSQRTGEAFF
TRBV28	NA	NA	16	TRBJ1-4	TGTGCCAGCAGTTTCCCCCCGTGGCGGGAAGGAGAAAAACTGTTTTTT	CASSFPPWREGEKLFF
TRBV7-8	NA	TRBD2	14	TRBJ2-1	TGTGCCAGCGGACTAGGCCCCTTCTACAATGAGCAGTTCTTC	CASGLGPFYNEQFF
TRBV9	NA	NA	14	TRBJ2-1	TGTGCCAGCAGCGTAGGGGCTTCCTACAATGAGCAGTTCTTC	CASSVGASYNEQFF
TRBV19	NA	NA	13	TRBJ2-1	TGTGCCAGTAGTATAGAGAGGGACAATGAGCAGTTCTTC	CASSIERDNEQFF
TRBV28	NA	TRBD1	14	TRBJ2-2	TGTGCCAGCAGGACAGGGGGCAACACCGGGGAGCTGTTTTTT	CASRTGGNTGELFF
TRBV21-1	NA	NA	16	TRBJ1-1	TGTGCCAGCAGCAGAAGGACAGGGGAAGGGTACACTGAAGCTTTCTTT	CASSRRTGEGYTEAFF